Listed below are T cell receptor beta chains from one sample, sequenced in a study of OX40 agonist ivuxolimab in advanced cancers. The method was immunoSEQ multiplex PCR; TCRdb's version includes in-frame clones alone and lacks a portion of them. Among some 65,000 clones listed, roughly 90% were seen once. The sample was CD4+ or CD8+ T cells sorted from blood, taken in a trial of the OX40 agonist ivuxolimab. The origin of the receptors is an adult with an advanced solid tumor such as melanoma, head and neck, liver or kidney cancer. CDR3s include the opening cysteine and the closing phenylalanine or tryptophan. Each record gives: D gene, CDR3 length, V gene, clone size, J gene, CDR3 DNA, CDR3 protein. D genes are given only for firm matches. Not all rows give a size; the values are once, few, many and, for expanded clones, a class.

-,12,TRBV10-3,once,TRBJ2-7,TGTGCCATCAGCGGAGCTTCCTACGAGCAGTACTTC,CAISGASYEQYF
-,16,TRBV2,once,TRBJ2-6,TGTGCCAGCAGTGCTAACTCTCTCTCTGGGGCCAACGTCCTGACTTTC,CASSANSLSGANVLTF
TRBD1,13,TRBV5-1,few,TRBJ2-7,TGCGCCACCCGAAGGGGGCCTTTGGACGAGCAGTACTTC,CATRRGPLDEQYF
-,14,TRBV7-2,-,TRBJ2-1,TGTGCCAGCAGCTTAGCGGCGGGATACAATGAGCAGTTCTTC,CASSLAAGYNEQFF
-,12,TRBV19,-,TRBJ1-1,TGTGCCATCACCGGGGGAGGGACTGAAGCTTTCTTT,CAITGGGTEAFF
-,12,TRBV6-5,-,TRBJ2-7,TGTGCCAGCAGCAGACACGGCGACGAGCAGTACTTC,CASSRHGDEQYF
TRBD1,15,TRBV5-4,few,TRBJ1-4,TGTGCCAGCAGCCAATCGACAGGGATGGTTGAAAAACTGTTTTTT,CASSQSTGMVEKLFF
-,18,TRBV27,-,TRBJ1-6,TGTGCCAGCAGTTTATTGTATGCGGGGGCAGGGGATAATTCACCCCTCCACTTT,CASSLLYAGAGDNSPLHF
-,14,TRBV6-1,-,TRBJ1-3,TGTGCCACCTCCCCAGGGAGTTCTGGAAACACCATATATTTT,CATSPGSSGNTIYF
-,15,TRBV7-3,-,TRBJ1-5,TGTGCCAGCAGCTTAGAGGCGCCAAGTAATCAGCCCCAGCATTTT,CASSLEAPSNQPQHF
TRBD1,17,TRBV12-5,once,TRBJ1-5,TGTGCTAGTGGTTCAACTACCGGGACAGGGACCGTTCAGCCCCAGCATTTT,CASGSTTGTGTVQPQHF
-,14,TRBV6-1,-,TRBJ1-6,TGTGCCACCCAAACGACAGAATATAATTCACCCCTCCACTTT,CATQTTEYNSPLHF
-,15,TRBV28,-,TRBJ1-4,TGTGCCAGCAGTCCTTCGCTTCGGGCAAATGAAAAACTGTTTTTT,CASSPSLRANEKLFF
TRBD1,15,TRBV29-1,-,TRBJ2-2,TGCAGCGTTCTGCGGGACAGGGGGCAAACCGGGGAGCTGTTTTTT,CSVLRDRGQTGELFF
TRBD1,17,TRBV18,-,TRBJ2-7,TGTGCCAGCTCACCTCCGGGACAGGGGGCGGGTCTTTACGAGCAGTACTTC,CASSPPGQGAGLYEQYF
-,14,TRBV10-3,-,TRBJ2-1,TGTGCCATCAGTGGCTTAGTCGAGGGAAATGAGCAGTTCTTC,CAISGLVEGNEQFF
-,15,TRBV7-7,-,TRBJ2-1,TGTGCCAGCAGCCGGGTATCCGGGTTCGACAATGAGCAGTTCTTC,CASSRVSGFDNEQFF
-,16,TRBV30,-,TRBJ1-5,TGTGCCTGGAGGGGCGGAGGGGGGGTGTTCAATCAGCCCCAGCATTTT,CAWRGGGGVFNQPQHF
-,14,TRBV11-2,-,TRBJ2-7,TGTGCCAGCAGCTTCAAGGAGCCCCCCTACGAGCAGTACTTC,CASSFKEPPYEQYF
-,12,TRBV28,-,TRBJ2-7,TGTGCCAGCAGTTTATCAGACCTTGGGCAGTACTTC,CASSLSDLGQYF
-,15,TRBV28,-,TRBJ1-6,TGTGCCAGCAGTTTAGGTCAGGGTTTTCGCTCACCCCTCCACTTT,CASSLGQGFRSPLHF
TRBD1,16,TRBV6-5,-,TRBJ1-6,TGTGCCAGCAGTTTAACCGGAGGACAGGATAATTCACCCCTCCACTTT,CASSLTGGQDNSPLHF
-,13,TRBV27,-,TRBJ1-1,TGTGCCAGCAGTTTTCAGGGTGGCACTGAAGCTTTCTTT,CASSFQGGTEAFF
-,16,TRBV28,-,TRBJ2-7,TGTGCCAGCAGTTTAGGCGTCAGCCGGGGGTTCTACGAGCAGTACTTC,CASSLGVSRGFYEQYF
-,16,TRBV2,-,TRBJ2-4,TGTGCCAGCAGTGCTGAGGTACGAGGGGCCAAAAACATTCAGTACTTC,CASSAEVRGAKNIQYF
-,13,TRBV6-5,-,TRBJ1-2,TGTGCCAGCGCCGAGAGGAGAGTCGGCAGCTACACCTTC,CASAERRVGSYTF
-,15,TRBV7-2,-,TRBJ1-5,TGTGCCAGCAGCAGAGCGGGGGGGCGCGGACAGCCCCAGCATTTT,CASSRAGGRGQPQHF
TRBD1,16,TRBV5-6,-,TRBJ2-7,TGTGCCAGCAGCTTGGGGACAGGGGATGGGCTTCACGAGCAGTACTTC,CASSLGTGDGLHEQYF
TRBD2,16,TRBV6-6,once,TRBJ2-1,TGTGCCAGCAGTTACCGGCTAGCGGGAGGGGACAATGAGCAGTTCTTC,CASSYRLAGGDNEQFF
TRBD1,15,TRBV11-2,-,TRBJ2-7,TGTGCCAGCAGCTTAGATTTCCGACAGGGCTACGAGCAGTACTTC,CASSLDFRQGYEQYF
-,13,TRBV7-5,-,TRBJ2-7,TGTGCCAGCATAAAGGGGGGAGGGGGACAGCAGTACTTC,CASIKGGGGQQYF
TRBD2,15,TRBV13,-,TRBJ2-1,TGTGCCAGCAGCACTCCGGGACTAGCAGTCAATGAGCAGTTCTTC,CASSTPGLAVNEQFF
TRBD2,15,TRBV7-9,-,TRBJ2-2,TGTGCCAGCAGTCTACTAGCGGGGCCCGGCGGGGAGCTGTTTTTT,CASSLLAGPGGELFF
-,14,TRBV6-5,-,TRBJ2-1,TGTGCCAGCAGTTACAATAATGAGAACAATGAGCAGTTCTTC,CASSYNNENNEQFF
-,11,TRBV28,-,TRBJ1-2,TGTGCCAGCAGGTGGATGGGGGGCTACACCTTC,CASRWMGGYTF
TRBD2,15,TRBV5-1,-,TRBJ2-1,TGCGCCAGCAGCTCCGGGCGGGGGGGCCGCGATGAGCAGTTCTTC,CASSSGRGGRDEQFF
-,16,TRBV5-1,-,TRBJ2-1,TGCGCCAGCAGCTTGGCCGGGCGGGATGCCTACAATGAGCAGTTCTTC,CASSLAGRDAYNEQFF
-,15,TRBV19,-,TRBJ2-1,TGTGCCAGTAGTCCCCGGCAGGGTGGCTCGGATGAGCAGTTCTTC,CASSPRQGGSDEQFF
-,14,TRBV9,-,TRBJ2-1,TGTGCCAGCAGCCCGTCGACTACTAACAATGAGCAGTTCTTC,CASSPSTTNNEQFF
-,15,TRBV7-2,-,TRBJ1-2,TGTGCCAGCAGCTCCTTCTACGCAGCCAACTATGGCTACACCTTC,CASSSFYAANYGYTF
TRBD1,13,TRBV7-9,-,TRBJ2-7,TGTGCCAGCAAGGGACAGGCGACCTACGAGCAGTACTTC,CASKGQATYEQYF
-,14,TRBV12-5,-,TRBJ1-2,TGTGCTAGTGGTTTCGCCTCCCGAACCTATGGCTACACCTTC,CASGFASRTYGYTF
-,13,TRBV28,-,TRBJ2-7,TGTGCCAGCAGTTTACCAGCTCGCTACGAGCAGTACTTC,CASSLPARYEQYF
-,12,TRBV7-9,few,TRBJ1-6,TGTGCCAGCAGCTTAAGCGATTCACCCCTCCACTTT,CASSLSDSPLHF
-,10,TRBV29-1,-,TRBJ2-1,TGCAGCGTTGGCAACAATGAGCAGTTCTTC,CSVGNNEQFF
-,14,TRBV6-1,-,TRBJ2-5,TGTGCCAGCAGCCAAGGACTGCCCGGTGAGACCCAGTACTTC,CASSQGLPGETQYF
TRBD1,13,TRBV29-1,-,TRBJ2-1,TGCAGCGGGGTGGGACAGACAGAGAATGAGCAGTTCTTC,CSGVGQTENEQFF
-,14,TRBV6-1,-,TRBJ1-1,TGTGCCAGCAGTGTCGGACACCAGAACACTGAAGCTTTCTTT,CASSVGHQNTEAFF
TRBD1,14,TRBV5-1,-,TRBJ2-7,TGCGCCAGCAGCCCTAGGACAGGCGGCGACGAGCAGTACTTC,CASSPRTGGDEQYF
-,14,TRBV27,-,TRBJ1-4,TGTGCCAGCAGGGGGGCAGCAACTAATGAAAAACTGTTTTTT,CASRGAATNEKLFF
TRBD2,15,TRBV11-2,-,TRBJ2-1,TGTGCCAGCAGTTTACTAGCGGCTTCCTACAATGAGCAGTTCTTC,CASSLLAASYNEQFF
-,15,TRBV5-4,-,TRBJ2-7,TGTGCCAGCAGCCTAAAACAGGGGACTACCTACGAGCAGTACTTC,CASSLKQGTTYEQYF
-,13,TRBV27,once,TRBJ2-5,TGTGCCAGCAGTTGGGGCGGGTTAGAGACCCAGTACTTC,CASSWGGLETQYF
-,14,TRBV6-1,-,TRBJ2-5,TGTGCCAGCAGCCTAGACTCGTATCAAGAGACCCAGTACTTC,CASSLDSYQETQYF